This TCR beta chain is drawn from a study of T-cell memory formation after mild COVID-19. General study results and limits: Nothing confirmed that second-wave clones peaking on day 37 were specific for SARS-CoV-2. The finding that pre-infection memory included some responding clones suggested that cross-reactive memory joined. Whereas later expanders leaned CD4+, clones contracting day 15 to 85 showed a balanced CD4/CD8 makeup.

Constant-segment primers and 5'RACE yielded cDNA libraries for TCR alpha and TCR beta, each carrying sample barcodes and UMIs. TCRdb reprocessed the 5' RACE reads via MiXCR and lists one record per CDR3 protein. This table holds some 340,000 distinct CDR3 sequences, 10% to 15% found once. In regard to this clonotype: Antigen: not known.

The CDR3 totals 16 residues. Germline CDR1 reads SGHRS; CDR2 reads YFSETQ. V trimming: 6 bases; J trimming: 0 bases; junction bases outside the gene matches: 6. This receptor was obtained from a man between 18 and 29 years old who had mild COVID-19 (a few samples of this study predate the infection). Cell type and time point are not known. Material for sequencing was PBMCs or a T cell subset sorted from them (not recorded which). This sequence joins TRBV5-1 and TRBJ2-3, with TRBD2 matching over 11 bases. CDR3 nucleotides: TGCGCCAGCAACCCGGGACTAGCGGCTAGCACAGATACGCAGTATTTT. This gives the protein CASNPGLAASTDTQYF.